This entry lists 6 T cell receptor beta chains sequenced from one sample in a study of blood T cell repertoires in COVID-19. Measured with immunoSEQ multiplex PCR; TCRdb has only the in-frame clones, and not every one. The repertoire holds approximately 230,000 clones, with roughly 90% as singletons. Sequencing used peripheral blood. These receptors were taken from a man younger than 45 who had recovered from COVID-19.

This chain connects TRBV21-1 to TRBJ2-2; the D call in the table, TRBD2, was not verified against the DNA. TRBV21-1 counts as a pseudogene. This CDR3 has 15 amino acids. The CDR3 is CAIPSPGSRTGELFF. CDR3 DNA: TGTGCCATTCCAAGCCCCGGTTCGCGTACCGGGGAGCTGTTTTTT.

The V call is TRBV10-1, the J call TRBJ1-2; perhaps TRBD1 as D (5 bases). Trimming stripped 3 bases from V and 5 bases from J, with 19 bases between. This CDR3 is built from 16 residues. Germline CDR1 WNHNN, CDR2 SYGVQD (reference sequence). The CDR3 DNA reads TGCGCCAGCAGTGACGGGAAAACGGGGGGAAATTATGGCTACACCTTC. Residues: CASSDGKTGGNYGYTF.

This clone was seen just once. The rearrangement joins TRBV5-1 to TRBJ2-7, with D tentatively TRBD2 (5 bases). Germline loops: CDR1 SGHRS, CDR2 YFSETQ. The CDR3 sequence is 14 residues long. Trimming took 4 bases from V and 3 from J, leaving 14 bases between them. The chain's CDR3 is CASSPPSRYYEQYF. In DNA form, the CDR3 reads TGCGCCAGCAGCCCCCCTAGCCGATACTACGAGCAGTACTTC.

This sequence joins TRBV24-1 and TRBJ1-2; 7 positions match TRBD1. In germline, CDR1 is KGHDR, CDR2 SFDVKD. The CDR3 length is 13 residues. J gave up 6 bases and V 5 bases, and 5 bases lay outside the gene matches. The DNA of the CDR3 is TGTGCCACCAGTGCCAGGGGGGCCCATGGCTACACCTTC. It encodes CATSARGAHGYTF.

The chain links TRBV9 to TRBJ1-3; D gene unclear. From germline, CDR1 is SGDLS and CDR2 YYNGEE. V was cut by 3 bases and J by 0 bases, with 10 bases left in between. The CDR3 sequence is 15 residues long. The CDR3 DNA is TGTGCCAGCAGCGGGCCCGGGAGCTCTGGAAACACCATATATTTT. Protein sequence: CASSGPGSSGNTIYF.

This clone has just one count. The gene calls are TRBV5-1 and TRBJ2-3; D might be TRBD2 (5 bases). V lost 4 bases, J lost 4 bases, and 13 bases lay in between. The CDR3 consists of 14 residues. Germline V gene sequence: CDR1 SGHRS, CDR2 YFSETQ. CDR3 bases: TGCGCCAGCAGCACCAACACGGGGTCAGATACGCAGTATTTT. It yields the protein CASSTNTGSDTQYF.